A single sample is the source of the 6 T cell receptor beta chains below, sequenced in a study of regulatory dendritic cells for organ transplantation. Measured with immunoSEQ multiplex PCR; TCRdb has only the in-frame clones, and not every one. Of roughly 12,000 clones listed, 75% to 85% are singletons. These TCRs' antigens remain unknown. CFSE-labeled sorted T cells met regulatory or mature dendritic cells for more than four days. Input material: naive CD8+ T cells from blood cultured with regulatory dendritic cells. The subset denotes: CD45RA+ naive T cells. These receptors originate from a human donor in good health.

This chain joins TRBV5-1 and TRBJ1-4, with TRBD1 matching 7 bases. This CDR3 is 16 amino acids long. Germline V CDR1 and CDR2: SGHRS, YFSETQ. Trimming at V came to 0 bases and at J to 8 bases, leaving 10 bases not matched to a gene. The CDR3 bases are TGCGCCAGCAGCTTGGCCAGAGGGGGCAGAAAGGAAAAACTGTTTTTT. Translating gives CASSLARGGRKEKLFF.

The chain couples TRBV19 to TRBJ1-5; D remains ambiguous. V lost 1 base and J lost 5, with 6 bases in between. This CDR3 comprises 13 residues. Germline CDR1 reads LNHDA; CDR2 reads SQIVND (reference sequence). The CDR3 region is CASSIGTYQPQHF. DNA of the CDR3: TGTGCCAGTAGTATAGGGACTTATCAGCCCCAGCATTTT.

Concerning this clone: Other DNA sequences from this sample encode an identical CDR3 as well. The chain recombines TRBV29-1 with TRBJ2-7, with 9 positions matching TRBD2. Germline values: CDR1 SQVTM, CDR2 ANQGSEA. The CDR3 loop spans 13 amino acids. After removal of 6 bases from V and 0 bases from J, the junction contained 3 bases not matched to a gene. The CDR3 DNA follows: TGCAGCGTGGCGGGGGGGCACTCCTACGAGCAGTACTTC. Protein: CSVAGGHSYEQYF.

The genes are TRBV7-9 and TRBJ2-5; D is uncertain. CDR3 size: 15 residues. Germline V CDR1 and CDR2: SEHNR, FQNEAQ (reference sequence). V was clipped by 3 bases and J by 2 bases, with 13 bases between them. CDR3 region: CASSLSQKEQETQYF. The CDR3 coding sequence is TGTGCCAGCAGCTTGTCACAGAAAGAGCAAGAGACCCAGTACTTC. Together with reference TRBV7-9 and TRBJ2-5, the CDR3 gives the full variable domain: DTGVSQNPRHKITKRGQNVTFRCDPISEHNRLYWYRQTLGQGPEFLTYFQNEAQLEKSRLLSDRFSAERPKGSFSTLEIQRTEQGDSAMYLCASSLSQKEQETQYFGPGTRLLVL.

This chain connects TRBV9 to TRBJ1-1; TRBD1 matches 8 bases. V trimming: 4 bases; J trimming: 6 bases; junction bases outside the gene matches: 5. Per germline, CDR1 SGDLS and CDR2 YYNGEE. CDR3 size: 13 residues. The CDR3 region has the DNA TGTGCCAGCAGCCCAGGGGGCGCGTCTGAAGCTTTCTTT. It codes for CASSPGGASEAFF.

The rearrangement uses TRBV7-9 and TRBJ2-5, with a weak D call TRBD1 (6 bases). CDR3 length: 16 residues. Trimming took off 4 bases at V and 1 base at J, with 16 bases between the two ends. Germline V gene lookup returns CDR1 SEHNR and CDR2 FQNEAQ (reference sequence). The CDR3 DNA follows: TGTGCCAGCAGCTACCCGGACAGAACATTCCAAGAGACCCAGTACTTC. The encoded protein is CASSYPDRTFQETQYF.